The 17 T cell receptor beta chains given below trace back to one sample, sequenced in a study of blood T cells in healthy people across ages. A second 7 to 11 cycle PCR used barcoded and J-beta primers. TCRdb redid the calling of the 5' RACE reads with MiXCR, one entry per CDR3 protein. The data contain roughly 1,800,000 distinct CDR3 sequences, 49% of them singletons. Sequencing input: blood. These receptors originate from a woman aged 40 to 50 in good health.

The rearrangement links TRBV5-1 to TRBJ2-1; TRBD1 might be the D (6 bases). The CDR3 length is 14 residues. With 4 bases removed from V and 3 bases from J, the gap between germline ends came to 11 bases. Germline CDR1 is SGHRS and CDR2 is YFSETQ. CDR3 sequence: CASSQKGHYNEQFF. The CDR3 coding sequence is TGCGCCAGCAGCCAGAAGGGACACTACAATGAGCAGTTCTTC.

This chain connects TRBV6-5 to TRBJ2-1; 12 nucleotides match TRBD2. V lost 5 bases, J lost 12 bases, and 14 bases stayed unmatched. The CDR3 contains 16 residues. Germline CDR1 reads MNHEY; CDR2 reads SVGAGI. The CDR3 protein is CASSPLAGGPRQGQFF. The CDR3, as DNA: TGTGCCAGCAGTCCCCTAGCGGGAGGGCCGAGGCAGGGGCAGTTCTTC.

This sequence joins TRBV20-1 and TRBJ2-7, with 10 positions matching TRBD1. CDR1 and CDR2 (germline): DFQATT, SNEGSKA (reference sequence). The CDR3 contains 14 residues. The V segment lost 1 base and the J segment 2 bases; nucleotides outside the gene matches: 2. In DNA form, the CDR3 reads TGCAGTGCTAGAGCGGACAGGGGGGCCTACGAGCAGTACTTC. It yields the protein CSARADRGAYEQYF.

This clonotype turned up a few times. The chain joins TRBV5-1 to TRBJ2-1; no definite D call. The CDR3 runs 13 residues. Trimming cost V 2 bases and J 8 bases, with 11 bases left between them. From germline, CDR1 is SGHRS and CDR2 YFSETQ. The CDR3 region is CASSFTDSYEQFF. The CDR3 bases are TGCGCCAGCAGCTTCACGGATAGCTATGAGCAGTTCTTC.

This clonotype showed up just once. The chain is built from TRBV12-5 and TRBJ2-5; TRBD1 matches 10 bases. Looked up from germline, CDR1 is LGHNT and CDR2 is FRNRAP. The CDR3 covers 14 residues. V dropped 5 bases and J dropped 6; count of bases not matched to a gene: 6. This CDR3 reads CASGADRGFQTQYF. CDR3 in DNA: TGTGCTAGTGGTGCGGACAGGGGGTTTCAGACCCAGTACTTC.

This clonotype was picked up a small number of times. This chain uses TRBV5-4 with TRBJ2-6; tentative D call: TRBD2 (6 bases). The CDR3 runs 18 residues. The V and J ends lost 5 bases and 0 bases respectively, with 18 bases between them. Germline V gene lookup returns CDR1 SGHNT and CDR2 YYREEE (reference sequence). The chain's CDR3 is CASRREIASFSGANVLTF. In nucleotides, the CDR3 is TGTGCCAGCAGACGGGAGATTGCCTCGTTCTCTGGGGCCAACGTCCTGACTTTC.

The chain is built from TRBV20-1 and TRBJ2-7, with 7 bases identical to TRBD2. V was pared by 8 bases and J by 5 bases, with 9 bases of the junction left unmatched. CDR3 size: 12 residues. CDR1 is DFQATT and CDR2 is SNEGSKA in the germline V gene (reference sequence). CDR3 DNA: TGCAGTTCCAGATGGGGGGGGGACGAGCAGTACTTC. This gives the protein CSSRWGGDEQYF.

The V gene is TRBV10-1, the J gene TRBJ2-1; D uncertain. This CDR3 has 15 residues. Trimming took off 3 bases at V and 5 bases at J, with 14 bases between the two ends. The germline V gene has CDR1 WNHNN and CDR2 SYGVQD (reference sequence). DNA of the CDR3: TGCGCCAGCAGTGAAGGTCGAAGGATCAACAATGAGCAGTTCTTC. This sequence encodes CASSEGRRINNEQFF.

The chain employs TRBV28 and TRBJ1-2, with a weak D call TRBD1 (5 bases). Germline V lookup: CDR1 MDHEN, CDR2 SYDVKM. CDR3 length: 12 amino acids. The ends were cut back, 5 bases at V and 8 bases at J, with 12 bases in the middle. The CDR3 DNA follows: TGTGCCAGCAGTCAGCGGGACGAAGGCTACACCTTC. Protein product: CASSQRDEGYTF.

CDR3 in DNA: TGTGCCATCAGTGAGCCGAACACGGGAGGGGGAAACATTCAGTACTTC. This translates into CAISEPNTGGGNIQYF. This sequence joins TRBV10-3 and TRBJ2-4; 8 nucleotides line up with TRBD2. V shed 2 bases, J shed 6 bases, and the junction held 9 bases outside the gene matches. CDR3 length equals 16 residues. Germline V gene sequence: CDR1 ENHRY, CDR2 SYGVKD.

In its sample, this clonotype was seen a few times. The chain uses TRBV4-1 and TRBJ2-1; D not certain. Trimming cost V 3 bases and J 8 bases, with 23 bases left between them. Germline V CDR1 and CDR2: MGHRA, YSYEKL. There are 17 residues in the CDR3. CDR3 sequence (DNA): TGCGCCAGCAGCCAGGACCCCTGGGATGAAGGAATCTATGAGCAGTTCTTC. Residues: CASSQDPWDEGIYEQFF.

Notes on this clonotype: A read error may produce the germline difference seen at one junction end. This chain joins TRBV2 and TRBJ2-3; TRBD2 aligns across 9 bases. From germline, CDR1 is SNHLY and CDR2 FYNNEI. The CDR3 contains 14 residues. CDR3 coding DNA: TGTGCCAGCAGTGGCGGGGGGGCAACAGATACGCAGAATTTT. Translated: CASSGGGATDTQNF.

V usage is TRBV7-2 and J usage is TRBJ2-6; tentatively, D is TRBD1 or TRBD2 (5 bases each). Germline assignment: CDR1 SGHTA and CDR2 FQGNSA. Trimming shortened V by 5 bases and J by 18 bases, and 23 bases separated the two germline ends. This CDR3 has 14 residues. Here the CDR3 reads CASSAMIHKGTETF. The CDR3 DNA follows: TGTGCCAGCAGCGCTATGATTCATAAGGGGACGGAGACTTTC.

This clonotype came up a few times. The chain couples TRBV2 to TRBJ1-1; D is unresolved. The V gene's germline CDR1 is SNHLY and CDR2 FYNNEI. Trimming left V 6 bases short and J 6 bases short, with 11 bases between. The CDR3 extends over 12 amino acids. The CDR3 DNA is TGTGCCAGCAGCCTGAATCGGGCTGAAGCTTTCTTT. This translates into CASSLNRAEAFF.

This chain links TRBV5-1 with TRBJ1-2; a possible D gene is TRBD1 (6 bases). V shed 0 bases and J shed 2 bases, with 11 bases lying between them. The germline gives CDR1 SGHRS, CDR2 YFSETQ. The CDR3 extends over 15 amino acids. Written as DNA, the CDR3 is TGCGCCAGCAGCTTGGAGGGGGTTACGAACTATGGCTACACCTTC. This translates into CASSLEGVTNYGYTF. The variable domain in full, completed from reference TRBV5-1 and TRBJ1-2, reads KAGVTQTPRYLIKTRGQQVTLSCSPISGHRSVSWYQQTPGQGLQFLFEYFSETQRNKGNFPGRFSGRQFSNSRSEMNVSTLELGDSALYLCASSLEGVTNYGYTFGSGTRLTVV.

This chain uses TRBV20-1 with TRBJ1-1; a weak D match, TRBD1 (5 bases). The CDR3 loop spans 14 amino acids. V was shortened by 1 base and J by 1 base, with 10 bases between the two germline ends. Looked up from germline, CDR1 is DFQATT and CDR2 is SNEGSKA (reference sequence). This chain's CDR3 is CSARGGAANTEAFF. The CDR3 region has the DNA TGCAGTGCTAGAGGTGGGGCTGCGAACACTGAAGCTTTCTTT.

The rearrangement joins TRBV20-1 to TRBJ2-1, with TRBD2 matching over 7 bases. Germline V lookup: CDR1 DFQATT, CDR2 SNEGSKA (reference sequence). Losses at the gene ends were 3 bases for V and 3 bases for J; bases not matched to a gene: 8. The CDR3 spans 15 residues. CDR3 region: CSASYKRGLYNEQFF. CDR3 coding DNA: TGCAGTGCTAGTTATAAGCGGGGCCTCTACAATGAGCAGTTCTTC.